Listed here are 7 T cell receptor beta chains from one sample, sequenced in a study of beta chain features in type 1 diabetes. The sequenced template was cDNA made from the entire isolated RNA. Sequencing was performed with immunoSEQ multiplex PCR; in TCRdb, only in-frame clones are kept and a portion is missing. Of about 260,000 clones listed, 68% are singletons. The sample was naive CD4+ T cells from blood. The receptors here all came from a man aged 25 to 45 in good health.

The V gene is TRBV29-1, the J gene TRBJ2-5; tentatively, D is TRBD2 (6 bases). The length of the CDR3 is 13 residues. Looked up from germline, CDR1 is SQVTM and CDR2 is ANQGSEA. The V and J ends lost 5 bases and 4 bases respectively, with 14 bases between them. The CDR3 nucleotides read TGCAGCGTTCGGGACTCTGGGGCAGAGACCCAGTACTTC. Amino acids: CSVRDSGAETQYF.

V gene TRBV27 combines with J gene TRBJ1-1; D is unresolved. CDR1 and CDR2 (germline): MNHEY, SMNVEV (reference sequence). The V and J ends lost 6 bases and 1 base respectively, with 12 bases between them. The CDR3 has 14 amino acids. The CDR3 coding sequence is TGTGCCAGCAGGCCTAGCCCCGGGAACACTGAAGCTTTCTTT. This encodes CASRPSPGNTEAFF.

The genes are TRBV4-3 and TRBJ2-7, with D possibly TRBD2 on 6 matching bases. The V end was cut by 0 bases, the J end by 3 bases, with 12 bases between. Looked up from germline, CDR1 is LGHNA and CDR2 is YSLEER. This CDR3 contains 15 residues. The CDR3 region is CASSQDGDSGYEQYF. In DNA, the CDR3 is TGCGCCAGCAGCCAAGATGGGGACTCTGGCTACGAGCAGTACTTC.

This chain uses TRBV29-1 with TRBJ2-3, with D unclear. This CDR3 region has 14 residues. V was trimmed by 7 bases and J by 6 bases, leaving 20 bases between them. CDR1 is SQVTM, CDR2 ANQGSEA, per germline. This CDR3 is CSAAALLSRDTQYF. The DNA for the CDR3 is TGCAGCGCCGCAGCGTTGCTTAGCAGGGATACGCAGTATTTT.

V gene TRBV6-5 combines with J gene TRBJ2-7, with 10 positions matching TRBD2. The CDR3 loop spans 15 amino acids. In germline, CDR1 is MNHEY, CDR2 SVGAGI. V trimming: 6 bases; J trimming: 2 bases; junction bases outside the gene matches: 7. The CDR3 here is CASSREAGGPYEQYF. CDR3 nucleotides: TGTGCCAGCAGCCGCGAAGCGGGAGGGCCCTACGAGCAGTACTTC.

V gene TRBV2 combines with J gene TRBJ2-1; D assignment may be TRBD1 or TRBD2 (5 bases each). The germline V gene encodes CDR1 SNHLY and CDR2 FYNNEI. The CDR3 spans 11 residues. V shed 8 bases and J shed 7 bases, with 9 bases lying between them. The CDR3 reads CASRWGNEQFF. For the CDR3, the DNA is TGTGCCAGCCGCTGGGGGAATGAGCAGTTCTTC.

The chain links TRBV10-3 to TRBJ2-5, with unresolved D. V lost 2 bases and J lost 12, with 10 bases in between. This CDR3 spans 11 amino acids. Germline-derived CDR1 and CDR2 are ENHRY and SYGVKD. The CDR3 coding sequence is TGTGCCATCAGTGAGGACCATAGAAAGTACTTC. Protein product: CAISEDHRKYF.